This T cell receptor (beta chain) was captured by sequencing in a study of T-cell reconstitution after alpha-beta-depleted transplantation in children. The CDR3 runs 16 residues. Germline V CDR1 and CDR2: SGHRS, YFSETQ. Notes on the study in general: Several hundred expanded graft clones reportedly were the source of alpha-beta T cells about two months after transplant. After transplant, high TCRbeta diversity at day 60 in some patients arose from surviving recipient T cells and thymic progenitors. Fresh T-cell production supplied most of the T-cell counts and diversity seen one year after transplant.

Preparation of the TCRbeta library used unique molecular identifiers. TCRdb passed the PCR reads through MiXCR, listing each CDR3 protein once. Found here are about 210,000 distinct CDR3 sequences, over 15% of them singletons; the top ten hold around 45%. This clonotype was counted only a few times. Its specificity is not known. The junction does not match germline at one end; this may be a read error. The sample consisted of PBMCs, mostly from graft donor cells, taken 360 days after TCRalphabeta/CD19-depleted stem cell transplant. The rearrangement joins TRBV5-1 to TRBJ2-7; the D is unclear. This sequence was found in a male patient between 2 and 15 years old who had a stem cell transplant for acute lymphoblastic leukemia, so the T cells may come from the graft donor. The CDR3 here is CPSSLCPGGWHYEQYF. CDR3 bases: TGCCCCAGCAGCCTTTGCCCGGGTGGGTGGCACTACGAGCAGTACTTC. Full variable domain (remainder filled in from reference TRBV5-1 and TRBJ2-7): KAGVTQTPRYLIKTRGQQVTLSCSPISGHRSVSWYQQTPGQGLQFLFEYFSETQRNKGNFPGRFSGRQFSNSRSEMNVSTLELGDSALYLCPSSLCPGGWHYEQYFGPGTRLTVT.